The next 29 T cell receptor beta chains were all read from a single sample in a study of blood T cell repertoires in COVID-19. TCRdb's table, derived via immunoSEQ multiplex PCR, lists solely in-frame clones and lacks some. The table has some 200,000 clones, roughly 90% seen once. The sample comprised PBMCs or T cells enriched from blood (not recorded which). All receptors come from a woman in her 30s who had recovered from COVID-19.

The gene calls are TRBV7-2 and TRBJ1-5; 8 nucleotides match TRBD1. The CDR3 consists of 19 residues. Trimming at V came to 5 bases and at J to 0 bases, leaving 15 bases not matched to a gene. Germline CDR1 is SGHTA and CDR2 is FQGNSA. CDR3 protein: CASSPYIQGVGSSNQPQHF. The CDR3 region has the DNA TGTGCCAGCAGCCCTTACATACAGGGGGTTGGTTCTAGCAATCAGCCCCAGCATTTT.

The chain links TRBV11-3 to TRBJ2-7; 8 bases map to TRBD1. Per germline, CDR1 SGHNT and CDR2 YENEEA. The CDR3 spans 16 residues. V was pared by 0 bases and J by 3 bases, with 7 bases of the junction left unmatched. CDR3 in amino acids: CASSLDTSGGLYEQYF. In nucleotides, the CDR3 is TGTGCCAGCAGCTTAGATACTTCAGGGGGCCTCTACGAGCAGTACTTC.

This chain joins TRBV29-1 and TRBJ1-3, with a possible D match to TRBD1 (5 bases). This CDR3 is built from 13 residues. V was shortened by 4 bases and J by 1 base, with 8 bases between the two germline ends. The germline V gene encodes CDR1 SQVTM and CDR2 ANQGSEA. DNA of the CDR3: TGCAGCGTTGCACGGGGGTCTGGAAACACCATATATTTT. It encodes CSVARGSGNTIYF.

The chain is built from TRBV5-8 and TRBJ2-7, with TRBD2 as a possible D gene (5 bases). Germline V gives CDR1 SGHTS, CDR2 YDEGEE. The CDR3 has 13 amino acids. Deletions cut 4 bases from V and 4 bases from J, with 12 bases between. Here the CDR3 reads CASSRSRDYEQYF. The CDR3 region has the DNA TGTGCCAGCAGCCGTAGTCGGGATTACGAGCAGTACTTC.

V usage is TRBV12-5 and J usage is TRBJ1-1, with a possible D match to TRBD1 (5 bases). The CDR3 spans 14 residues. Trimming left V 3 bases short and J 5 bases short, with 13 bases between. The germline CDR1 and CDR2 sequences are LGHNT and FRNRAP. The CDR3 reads CASGLGGEGTEAFF. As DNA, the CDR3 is TGTGCTAGTGGTTTAGGAGGGGAAGGGACTGAAGCTTTCTTT.

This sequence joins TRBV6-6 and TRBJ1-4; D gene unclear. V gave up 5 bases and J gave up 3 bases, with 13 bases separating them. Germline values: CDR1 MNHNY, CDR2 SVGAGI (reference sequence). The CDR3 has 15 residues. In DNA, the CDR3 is TGTGCCAGCAGTCACGACGGTCGGGCTAATGAAAAACTGTTTTTT. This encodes CASSHDGRANEKLFF.

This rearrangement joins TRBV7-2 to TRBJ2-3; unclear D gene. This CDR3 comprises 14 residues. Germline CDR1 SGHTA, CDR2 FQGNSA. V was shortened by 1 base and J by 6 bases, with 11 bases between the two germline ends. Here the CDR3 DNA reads TGTGCCAGCAGCTTAGACCTTAATCAGGATACGCAGTATTTT. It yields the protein CASSLDLNQDTQYF.

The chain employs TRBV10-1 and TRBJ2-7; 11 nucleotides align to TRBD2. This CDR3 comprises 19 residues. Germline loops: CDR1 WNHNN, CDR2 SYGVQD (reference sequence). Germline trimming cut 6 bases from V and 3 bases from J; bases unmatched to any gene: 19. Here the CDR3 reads CASRANPGLAVKYRYEQYF. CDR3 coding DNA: TGCGCCAGCAGGGCCAACCCGGGACTAGCGGTAAAGTATCGCTACGAGCAGTACTTC.

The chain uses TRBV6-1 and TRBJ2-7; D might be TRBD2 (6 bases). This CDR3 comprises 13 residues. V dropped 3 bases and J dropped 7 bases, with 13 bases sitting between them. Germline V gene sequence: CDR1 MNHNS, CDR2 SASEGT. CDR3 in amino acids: CASSDRRRDEQYF. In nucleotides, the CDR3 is TGTGCCAGCAGTGACAGGAGGAGGGATGAGCAGTACTTC.

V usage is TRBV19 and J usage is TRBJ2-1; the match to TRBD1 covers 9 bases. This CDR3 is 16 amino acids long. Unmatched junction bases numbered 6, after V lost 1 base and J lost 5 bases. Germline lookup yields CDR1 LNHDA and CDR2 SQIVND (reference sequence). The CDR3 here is CASSIVWGQGHNEQFF. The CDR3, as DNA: TGTGCCAGTAGTATAGTATGGGGACAGGGCCACAATGAGCAGTTCTTC. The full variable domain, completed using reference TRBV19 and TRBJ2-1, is DGGITQSPKYLFRKEGQNVTLSCEQNLNHDAMYWYRQDPGQGLRLIYYSQIVNDFQKGDIAEGYSVSREKKESFPLTVTSAQKNPTAFYLCASSIVWGQGHNEQFFGPGTRLTVL.

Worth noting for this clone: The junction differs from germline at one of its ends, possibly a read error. CDR3 DNA: TGTGCCAGCAGCGTAGCGGGGGGGATCTCCTACGAGCAGTACTTC. The encoded protein is CASSVAGGISYEQYF. The chain is built from TRBV7-2 and TRBJ2-7, with 11 positions matching TRBD2. The V gene's germline CDR1 is SGHTA and CDR2 FQGNSA. The CDR3 contains 15 residues.

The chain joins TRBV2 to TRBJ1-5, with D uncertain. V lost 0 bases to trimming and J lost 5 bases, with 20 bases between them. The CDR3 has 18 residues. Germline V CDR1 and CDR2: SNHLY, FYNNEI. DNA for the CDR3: TGTGCCAGCAGTGAAGCGCCGGGGTACGGGGTAGATGATCAGCCCCAGCATTTT. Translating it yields CASSEAPGYGVDDQPQHF.

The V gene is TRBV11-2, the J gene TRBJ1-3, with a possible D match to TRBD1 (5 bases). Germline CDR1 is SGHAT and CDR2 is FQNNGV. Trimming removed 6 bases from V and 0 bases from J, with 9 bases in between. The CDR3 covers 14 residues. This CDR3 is CASSRQPSGNTIYF. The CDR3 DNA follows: TGTGCCAGCAGTCGACAGCCCTCTGGAAACACCATATATTTT.

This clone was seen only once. As DNA, the CDR3 is TGTGCCAGCAGTGAGGTCGGGACAGATGAAAAACTGTTTTTT. Its translation is CASSEVGTDEKLFF. The rearrangement uses TRBV2 and TRBJ1-4, with 7 bases identical to TRBD1. This CDR3 has 14 residues. Germline loops: CDR1 SNHLY, CDR2 FYNNEI. Losses at the gene ends were 3 bases for V and 6 bases for J; bases not matched to a gene: 4.

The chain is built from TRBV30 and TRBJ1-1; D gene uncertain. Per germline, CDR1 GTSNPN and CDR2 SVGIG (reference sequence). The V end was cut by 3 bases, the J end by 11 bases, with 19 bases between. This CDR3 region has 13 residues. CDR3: CAWRGWRTGGAFF. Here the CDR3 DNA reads TGTGCCTGGAGAGGGTGGCGGACCGGCGGGGCTTTCTTT.

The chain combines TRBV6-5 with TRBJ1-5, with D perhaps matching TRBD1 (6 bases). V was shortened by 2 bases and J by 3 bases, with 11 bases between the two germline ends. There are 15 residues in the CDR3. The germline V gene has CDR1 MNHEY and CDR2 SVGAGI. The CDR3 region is CASSYDRWDNQPQHF. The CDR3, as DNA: TGTGCCAGCAGTTACGACAGGTGGGACAATCAGCCCCAGCATTTT.

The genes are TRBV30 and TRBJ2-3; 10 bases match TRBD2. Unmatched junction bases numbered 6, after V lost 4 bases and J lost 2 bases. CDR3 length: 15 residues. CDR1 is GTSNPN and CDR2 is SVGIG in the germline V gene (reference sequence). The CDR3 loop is CAWTSGGRPTDTQYF. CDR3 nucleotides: TGTGCCTGGACTAGCGGGGGCCGCCCCACAGATACGCAGTATTTT.

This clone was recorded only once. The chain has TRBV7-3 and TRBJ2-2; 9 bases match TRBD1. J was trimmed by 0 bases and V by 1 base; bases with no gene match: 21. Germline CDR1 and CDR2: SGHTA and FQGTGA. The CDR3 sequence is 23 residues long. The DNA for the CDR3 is TGTGCCAGCAGCTTAAGGAGGCCGAACCGATTGACAGGGGGAACTGCGAACACCGGGGAGCTGTTTTTT. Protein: CASSLRRPNRLTGGTANTGELFF.

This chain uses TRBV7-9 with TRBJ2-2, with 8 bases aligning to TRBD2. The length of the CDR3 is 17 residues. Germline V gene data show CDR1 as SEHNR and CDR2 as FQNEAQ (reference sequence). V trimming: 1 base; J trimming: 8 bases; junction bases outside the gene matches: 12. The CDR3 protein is CASSLGIGAGVSGELFF. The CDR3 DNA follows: TGTGCCAGCAGCTTAGGAATTGGAGCGGGAGTATCTGGGGAGCTGTTTTTT.

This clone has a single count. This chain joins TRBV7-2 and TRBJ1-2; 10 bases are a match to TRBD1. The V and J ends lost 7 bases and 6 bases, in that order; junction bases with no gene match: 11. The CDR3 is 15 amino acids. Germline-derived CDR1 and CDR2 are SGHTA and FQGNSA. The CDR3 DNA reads TGTGCCAGCACCTTGCTAAGGACAGGGGGAAATGGCTACACCTTC. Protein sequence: CASTLLRTGGNGYTF. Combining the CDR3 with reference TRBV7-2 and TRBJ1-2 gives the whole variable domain GAGVSQSPSNKVTEKGKDVELRCDPISGHTALYWYRQSLGQGLEFLIYFQGNSAPDKSGLPSDRFSAERTGGSVSTLTIQRTQQEDSAVYLCASTLLRTGGNGYTFGSGTRLTVV.

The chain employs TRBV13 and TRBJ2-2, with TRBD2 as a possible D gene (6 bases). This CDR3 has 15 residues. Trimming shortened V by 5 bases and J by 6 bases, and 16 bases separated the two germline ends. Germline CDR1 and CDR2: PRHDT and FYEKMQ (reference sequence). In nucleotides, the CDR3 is TGTGCCAGCAGCATCCGGAGACTAGGTTCCGGGGAGCTGTTTTTT. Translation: CASSIRRLGSGELFF.

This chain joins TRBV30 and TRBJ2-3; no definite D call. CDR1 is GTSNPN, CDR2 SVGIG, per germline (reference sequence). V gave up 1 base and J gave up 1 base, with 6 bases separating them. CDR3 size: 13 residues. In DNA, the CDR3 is TGTGCCTGGAGTGACCTAGGCACAGATACGCAGTATTTT. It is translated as CAWSDLGTDTQYF.

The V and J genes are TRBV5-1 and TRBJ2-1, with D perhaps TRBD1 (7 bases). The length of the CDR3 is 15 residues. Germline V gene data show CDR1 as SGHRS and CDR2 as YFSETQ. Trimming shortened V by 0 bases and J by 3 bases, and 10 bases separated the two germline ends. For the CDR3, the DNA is TGCGCCAGCAGCTTGGTCCAGGGGGGCTACAATGAGCAGTTCTTC. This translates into CASSLVQGGYNEQFF.

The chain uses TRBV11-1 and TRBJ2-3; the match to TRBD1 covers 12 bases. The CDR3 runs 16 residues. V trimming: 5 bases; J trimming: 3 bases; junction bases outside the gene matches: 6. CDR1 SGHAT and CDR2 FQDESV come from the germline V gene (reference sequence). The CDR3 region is CASSLGTGGITDTQYF. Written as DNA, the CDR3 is TGTGCCAGCAGCCTGGGGACAGGGGGCATAACAGATACGCAGTATTTT.

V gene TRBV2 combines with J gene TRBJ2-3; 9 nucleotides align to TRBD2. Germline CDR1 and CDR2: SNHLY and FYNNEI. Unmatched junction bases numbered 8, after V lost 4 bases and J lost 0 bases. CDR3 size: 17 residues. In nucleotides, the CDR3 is TGTGCCAGCAGTGGACTAGCGGAAAGCTCTAGCACAGATACGCAGTATTTT. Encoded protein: CASSGLAESSSTDTQYF.

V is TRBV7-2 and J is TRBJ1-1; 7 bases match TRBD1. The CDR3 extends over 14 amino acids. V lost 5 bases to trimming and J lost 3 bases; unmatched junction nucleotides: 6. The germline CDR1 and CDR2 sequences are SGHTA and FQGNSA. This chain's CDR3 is CASSARQGYTEAFF. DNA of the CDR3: TGTGCCAGCAGCGCGAGACAGGGTTACACTGAAGCTTTCTTT.

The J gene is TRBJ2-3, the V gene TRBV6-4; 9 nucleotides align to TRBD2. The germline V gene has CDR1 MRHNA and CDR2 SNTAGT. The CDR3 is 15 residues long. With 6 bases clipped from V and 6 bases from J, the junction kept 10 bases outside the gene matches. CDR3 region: CASSALSGGRDTQYF. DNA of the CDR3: TGTGCCAGCAGCGCCCTTAGCGGGGGAAGGGATACGCAGTATTTT.

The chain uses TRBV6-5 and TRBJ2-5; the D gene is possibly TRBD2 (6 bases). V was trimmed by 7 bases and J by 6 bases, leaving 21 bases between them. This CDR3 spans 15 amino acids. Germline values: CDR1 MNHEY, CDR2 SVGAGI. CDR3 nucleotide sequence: TGTGCCAGCAAAGTGGGAGGAAACACCGGCCAGACCCAGTACTTC. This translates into CASKVGGNTGQTQYF.

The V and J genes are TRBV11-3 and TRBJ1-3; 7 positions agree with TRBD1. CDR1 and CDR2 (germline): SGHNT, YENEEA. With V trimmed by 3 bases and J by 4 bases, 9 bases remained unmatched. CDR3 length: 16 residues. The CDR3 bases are TGTGCCAGCAGCTTGGAGACAGGGACCCCCGGAAACACCATATATTTT. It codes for CASSLETGTPGNTIYF.